Listed below are T cell receptor beta chains from one sample, sequenced in a study of cytomegalovirus exposure and HLA in healthy donors. Assay: immunoSEQ multiplex PCR; the TCRdb copy retains only in-frame clones and omits some. The sample holds over 110,000 clones, roughly 86% seen once. Material for sequencing was PBMCs. These receptors all stem from a young man in good health and CMV-seropositive. CDR3s include the opening cysteine and the closing phenylalanine or tryptophan. D genes are given only for firm matches. Clone size, where shown, is once, few, many, or a class for clones that have expanded.

clone_size: -
j_call: TRBJ2-7
v_call: TRBV7-3
d_call: -
cdr3_aa: CASSRLGGFNYEQYF
cdr3_nt: TGTGCCAGCAGCCGACTGGGGGGTTTTAACTACGAGCAGTACTTC

clone_size: -
j_call: TRBJ2-7
v_call: TRBV4-1
d_call: TRBD2
cdr3_aa: CASSRLAEFYEQYF
cdr3_nt: TGCGCCAGCAGTCGACTAGCGGAGTTCTACGAGCAGTACTTC

clone_size: few
j_call: TRBJ2-1
v_call: TRBV9
d_call: TRBD1
cdr3_aa: CASSVGGTGGNEQFF
cdr3_nt: TGTGCCAGCAGCGTAGGAGGGACAGGGGGAAATGAGCAGTTCTTC

clone_size: once
j_call: TRBJ2-2
v_call: TRBV10-3
d_call: TRBD1
cdr3_aa: CAIRVTGEEGGELFF
cdr3_nt: TGTGCCATCAGAGTGACAGGGGAGGAGGGCGGGGAGCTGTTTTTT

clone_size: many
j_call: TRBJ2-5
v_call: TRBV9
d_call: -
cdr3_aa: CASSPGGYKETQYF
cdr3_nt: TGTGCCAGCTCTCCCGGGGGTTACAAAGAGACCCAGTACTTC

clone_size: -
j_call: TRBJ2-7
v_call: TRBV9
d_call: -
cdr3_aa: CASSVAPRGGEQYF
cdr3_nt: TGTGCCAGCAGCGTAGCCCCTAGGGGGGGAGAGCAGTACTTC

clone_size: -
j_call: TRBJ1-1
v_call: TRBV30
d_call: -
cdr3_aa: CAWRGEGTEAFF
cdr3_nt: TGTGCCTGGAGGGGTGAGGGCACTGAAGCTTTCTTT

clone_size: -
j_call: TRBJ1-5
v_call: TRBV4-1
d_call: -
cdr3_aa: CASSQDKLNQPQHF
cdr3_nt: TGCGCCAGCAGCCAAGATAAACTTAATCAGCCCCAGCATTTT

clone_size: -
j_call: TRBJ2-5
v_call: TRBV30
d_call: -
cdr3_aa: CAWSVQMQETQYF
cdr3_nt: TGTGCCTGGAGTGTACAAATGCAAGAGACCCAGTACTTC

clone_size: once
j_call: TRBJ2-6
v_call: TRBV30
d_call: -
cdr3_aa: CAWRKQGSGANVLTF
cdr3_nt: TGTGCCTGGAGGAAACAGGGATCTGGGGCCAACGTCCTGACTTTC

clone_size: -
j_call: TRBJ2-7
v_call: TRBV14
d_call: -
cdr3_aa: CASSPPGSEQYF
cdr3_nt: TGTGCCAGCAGCCCTCCCGGGTCGGAGCAGTACTTC

clone_size: once
j_call: TRBJ2-1
v_call: TRBV5-6
d_call: TRBD1
cdr3_aa: CASSTTPDRRNNEQFF
cdr3_nt: TGTGCCAGCAGCACTACCCCGGACAGGCGTAACAATGAGCAGTTCTTC

clone_size: -
j_call: TRBJ2-7
v_call: TRBV6-1
d_call: -
cdr3_aa: CASSEVMGLEAAEQYF
cdr3_nt: TGTGCCAGCAGTGAAGTAATGGGGCTAGAGGCCGCCGAGCAGTACTTC

clone_size: -
j_call: TRBJ2-7
v_call: TRBV18
d_call: TRBD2
cdr3_aa: CASSPGLAGGTYEQYF
cdr3_nt: TGTGCCAGCTCACCGGGACTAGCGGGAGGAACCTACGAGCAGTACTTC

clone_size: -
j_call: TRBJ1-1
v_call: TRBV18
d_call: TRBD1
cdr3_aa: CASELNNRGNTEAFF
cdr3_nt: TGTGCCAGCGAATTAAATAACAGGGGAAACACTGAAGCTTTCTTT

clone_size: -
j_call: TRBJ1-5
v_call: TRBV6-6
d_call: TRBD1
cdr3_aa: CASSSRQGSSNQPQHF
cdr3_nt: TGTGCCAGCAGTTCCCGACAGGGCTCTAGCAATCAGCCCCAGCATTTT

clone_size: -
j_call: TRBJ2-1
v_call: TRBV6-1
d_call: -
cdr3_aa: CASSEGEGAYNEQFF
cdr3_nt: TGTGCCAGCAGTGAAGGAGAGGGGGCCTACAATGAGCAGTTCTTC

clone_size: -
j_call: TRBJ2-3
v_call: TRBV27
d_call: TRBD1
cdr3_aa: CASRRDRGGDTQYF
cdr3_nt: TGTGCCAGCCGCCGGGACAGGGGGGGGGATACGCAGTATTTT

clone_size: -
j_call: TRBJ2-3
v_call: TRBV27
d_call: -
cdr3_aa: CASSFSGADTQYF
cdr3_nt: TGTGCCAGCAGTTTTTCAGGGGCAGATACGCAGTATTTT

clone_size: -
j_call: TRBJ1-4
v_call: TRBV27
d_call: -
cdr3_aa: CASSPELLGSEKLFF
cdr3_nt: TGTGCCAGCAGTCCGGAACTCCTAGGGAGTGAAAAACTGTTTTTT

clone_size: -
j_call: TRBJ2-7
v_call: TRBV5-1
d_call: TRBD1
cdr3_aa: CASSWTGAYEQYF
cdr3_nt: TGCGCCAGCAGTTGGACAGGGGCCTACGAGCAGTACTTC

clone_size: -
j_call: TRBJ1-1
v_call: TRBV19
d_call: -
cdr3_aa: CASSILGRKNTEAFF
cdr3_nt: TGTGCCAGTAGTATACTTGGCAGGAAGAACACTGAAGCTTTCTTT

clone_size: -
j_call: TRBJ2-2
v_call: TRBV18
d_call: TRBD2
cdr3_aa: CASSASLAGNTGELFF
cdr3_nt: TGTGCCAGCTCAGCCTCACTAGCGGGGAACACCGGGGAGCTGTTTTTT

clone_size: -
j_call: TRBJ2-2
v_call: TRBV2
d_call: TRBD1
cdr3_aa: CASSDDRDRELFF
cdr3_nt: TGTGCCAGCAGTGACGACAGGGACCGGGAGCTGTTTTTT

clone_size: -
j_call: TRBJ2-7
v_call: TRBV9
d_call: -
cdr3_aa: CASSERAGWGVDEQYF
cdr3_nt: TGTGCCAGCAGCGAAAGGGCGGGGTGGGGAGTCGACGAGCAGTACTTC

clone_size: -
j_call: TRBJ2-5
v_call: TRBV7-9
d_call: -
cdr3_aa: CASSPLEYQETQYF
cdr3_nt: TGTGCCAGCAGCCCACTGGAGTACCAAGAGACCCAGTACTTC

clone_size: -
j_call: TRBJ2-7
v_call: TRBV6-1
d_call: TRBD1
cdr3_aa: CASSSLGTESYEQYF
cdr3_nt: TGTGCCAGCAGTTCACTTGGGACAGAATCCTACGAGCAGTACTTC

clone_size: -
j_call: TRBJ1-6
v_call: TRBV27
d_call: -
cdr3_aa: CASSFVKGVPLHF
cdr3_nt: TGTGCCAGCAGTTTCGTTAAGGGAGTCCCCCTCCACTTT

clone_size: -
j_call: TRBJ2-5
v_call: TRBV13
d_call: -
cdr3_aa: CASSLETAQETQYF
cdr3_nt: TGTGCCAGCAGCTTAGAGACAGCCCAAGAGACCCAGTACTTC

clone_size: -
j_call: TRBJ1-1
v_call: TRBV5-1
d_call: -
cdr3_aa: CASSLVAGNTEAFF
cdr3_nt: TGCGCCAGCAGCTTGGTTGCGGGGAACACTGAAGCTTTCTTT

clone_size: -
j_call: TRBJ2-1
v_call: TRBV6-1
d_call: -
cdr3_aa: CASSAPRSGSYNEQFF
cdr3_nt: TGTGCCAGCAGTGCCCCGAGGAGCGGCTCCTACAATGAGCAGTTCTTC

clone_size: many
j_call: TRBJ2-2
v_call: TRBV2
d_call: TRBD2
cdr3_aa: CASIGGARGTGELFF
cdr3_nt: TGTGCCAGCATCGGGGGGGCGAGAGGTACCGGGGAGCTGTTTTTT

clone_size: -
j_call: TRBJ2-5
v_call: TRBV7-6
d_call: TRBD2
cdr3_aa: CASSSIAGDQETQYF
cdr3_nt: TGTGCCAGCAGTTCAATAGCGGGAGACCAAGAGACCCAGTACTTC